These 4 T cell receptor beta chains were all obtained from the same sample, sequenced in a study of blood T cells in healthy people across ages. A second PCR of 7 to 11 cycles used a sample-barcoded 5' primer and a J-beta primer mix. MiXCR, run by TCRdb on the 5' RACE reads, gives a single entry per CDR3 protein. The table lists 1.5 million to 2 million distinct CDR3 sequences, about 39% of them singletons. Sequenced material: blood. These TCRs come from a human donor in good health.

This clonotype was seen just once. The CDR3 nucleotides read TGTGCCAGCAGCTTATTCCTAGCGGGGGGGTACAATGAGCAGTACTTC. Protein: CASSLFLAGGYNEQYF. The chain uses TRBV7-9 and TRBJ2-1, with TRBD2 matching over 12 bases. TRBJ2-7 explains the end of the DNA better; the J call may be wrong. This CDR3 region has 16 residues. The V gene's germline CDR1 is SEHNR and CDR2 FQNEAQ (reference sequence).

CDR3 loop: CSAKFHGSGPQHF. The CDR3 nucleotides read TGCAGTGCTAAATTTCATGGATCAGGGCCCCAGCATTTT. The V and J genes are TRBV20-1 and TRBJ1-5; D unclear. CDR1 and CDR2 from the germline V gene are DFQATT and SNEGSKA (reference sequence). With 4 bases removed from V and 9 bases from J, the gap between germline ends came to 16 bases. This CDR3 has 13 residues.

This CDR3 is CSIALRQGSYEQYF. Written as DNA, the CDR3 is TGCAGCATCGCCCTTCGACAGGGATCCTACGAGCAGTACTTC. This sequence joins TRBV29-1 and TRBJ2-7; 7 bases align to TRBD1. Germline lookup yields CDR1 SQVTM and CDR2 ANQGSEA. The trim removed 8 bases at V and 1 base at J, leaving 11 bases unmatched. The CDR3 loop spans 14 amino acids.

This clonotype was counted a few times. This chain links TRBV27 with TRBJ1-2; 8 bases are shared with TRBD1. The CDR3 has 15 amino acids. The ends lost 4 bases at V and 2 bases at J; junction bases unmatched: 6. Per germline, CDR1 MNHEY and CDR2 SMNVEV (reference sequence). CDR3 sequence: CASSWTGTGNYGYTF. The DNA for the CDR3 is TGTGCCAGCAGTTGGACAGGGACCGGGAACTATGGCTACACCTTC.